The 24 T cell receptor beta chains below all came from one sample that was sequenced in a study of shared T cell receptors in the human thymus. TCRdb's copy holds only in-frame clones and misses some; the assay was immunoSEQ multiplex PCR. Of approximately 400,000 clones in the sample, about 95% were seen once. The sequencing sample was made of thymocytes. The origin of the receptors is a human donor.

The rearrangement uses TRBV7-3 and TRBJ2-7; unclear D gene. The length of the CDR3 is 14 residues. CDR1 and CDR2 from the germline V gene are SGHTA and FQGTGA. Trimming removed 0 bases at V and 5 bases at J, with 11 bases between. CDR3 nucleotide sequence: TGTGCCAGCAGCTTAACTTCCGGGTCCCACGAGCAGTACTTC. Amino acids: CASSLTSGSHEQYF.

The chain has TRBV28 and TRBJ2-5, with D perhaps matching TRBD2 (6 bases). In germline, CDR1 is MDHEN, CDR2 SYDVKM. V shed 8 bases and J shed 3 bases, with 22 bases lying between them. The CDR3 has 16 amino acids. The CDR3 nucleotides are TGTGCCAGCCTCGACGGGGGACGGGCAAAGAAAGAGACCCAGTACTTC. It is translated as CASLDGGRAKKETQYF.

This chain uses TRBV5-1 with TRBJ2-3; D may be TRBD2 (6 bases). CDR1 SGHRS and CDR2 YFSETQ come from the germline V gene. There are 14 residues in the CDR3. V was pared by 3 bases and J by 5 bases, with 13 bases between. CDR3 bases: TGCGCCAGCAGCTCGGGACTGACAAGAGATACGCAGTATTTT. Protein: CASSSGLTRDTQYF.

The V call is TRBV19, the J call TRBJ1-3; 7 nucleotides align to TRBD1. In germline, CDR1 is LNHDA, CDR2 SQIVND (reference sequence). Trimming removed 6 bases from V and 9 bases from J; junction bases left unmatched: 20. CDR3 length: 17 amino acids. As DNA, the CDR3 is TGTGCCAGTAGCCCCCTTCCCGTTGACAGGGAACGACGCACCATATATTTT. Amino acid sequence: CASSPLPVDRERRTIYF.

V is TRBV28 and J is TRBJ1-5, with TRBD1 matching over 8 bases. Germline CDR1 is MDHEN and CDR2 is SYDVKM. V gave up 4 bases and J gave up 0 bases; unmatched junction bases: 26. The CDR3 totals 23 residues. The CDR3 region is CASSSGTNLSTGDPPHSNQPQHF. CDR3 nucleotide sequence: TGTGCCAGCAGTTCGGGAACCAACCTTTCGACAGGGGATCCCCCCCATAGCAATCAGCCCCAGCATTTT.

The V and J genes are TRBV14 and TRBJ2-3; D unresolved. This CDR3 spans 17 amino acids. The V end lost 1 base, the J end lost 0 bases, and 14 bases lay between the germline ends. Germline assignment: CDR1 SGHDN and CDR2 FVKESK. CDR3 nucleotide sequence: TGTGCCAGCAGCCAAGTCCAAGACACTGATAGCACAGATACGCAGTATTTT. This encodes CASSQVQDTDSTDTQYF.

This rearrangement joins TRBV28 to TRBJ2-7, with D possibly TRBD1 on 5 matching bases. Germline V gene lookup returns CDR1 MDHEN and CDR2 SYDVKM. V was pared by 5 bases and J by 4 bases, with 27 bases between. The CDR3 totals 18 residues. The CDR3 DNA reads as TGTGCCAGCAGTCTGACAGACCACTCCTACGGTCCGAAATACGAGCAGTACTTC. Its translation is CASSLTDHSYGPKYEQYF.

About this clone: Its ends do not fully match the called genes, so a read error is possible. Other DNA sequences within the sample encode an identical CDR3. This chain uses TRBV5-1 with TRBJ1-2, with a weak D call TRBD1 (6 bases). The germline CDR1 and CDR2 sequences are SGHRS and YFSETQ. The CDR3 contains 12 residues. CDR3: CASSSGVYGYTF. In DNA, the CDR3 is TGCGCCAGTAGCTCAGGGGTTTATGGCTACACCTTC.

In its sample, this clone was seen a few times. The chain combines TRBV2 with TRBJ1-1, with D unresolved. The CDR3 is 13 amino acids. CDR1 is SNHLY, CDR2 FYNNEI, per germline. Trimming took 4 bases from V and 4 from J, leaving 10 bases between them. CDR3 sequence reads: CASSGWAGTEAFF. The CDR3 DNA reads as TGTGCCAGCAGTGGCTGGGCGGGCACTGAAGCTTTCTTT.

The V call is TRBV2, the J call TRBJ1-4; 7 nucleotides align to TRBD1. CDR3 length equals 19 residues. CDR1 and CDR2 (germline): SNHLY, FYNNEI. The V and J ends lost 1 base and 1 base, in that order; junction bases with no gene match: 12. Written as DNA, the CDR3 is TGTGCCAGCAGTGAAGGATCGGGACAGAAATCCGGAACTAATGAAAAACTGTTTTTT. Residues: CASSEGSGQKSGTNEKLFF.

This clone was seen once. CDR3 nucleotides: TGTGCCAGCAGCTTATCGACAGTCTACGAGCAGTACTTC. It yields the protein CASSLSTVYEQYF. V usage is TRBV7-6 and J usage is TRBJ2-7, with D perhaps matching TRBD1 (5 bases). The CDR3 has 13 residues. Germline assignment: CDR1 SGHVS and CDR2 FNYEAQ. Trimming left V 2 bases short and J 3 bases short, with 8 bases between.

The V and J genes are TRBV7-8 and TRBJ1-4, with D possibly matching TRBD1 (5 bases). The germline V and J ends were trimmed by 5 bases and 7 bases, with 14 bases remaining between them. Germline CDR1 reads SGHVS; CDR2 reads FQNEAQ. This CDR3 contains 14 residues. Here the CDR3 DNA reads TGTGCCAGCAGCCTTCAGGGAGGCTCTGAAAAACTGTTTTTT. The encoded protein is CASSLQGGSEKLFF.

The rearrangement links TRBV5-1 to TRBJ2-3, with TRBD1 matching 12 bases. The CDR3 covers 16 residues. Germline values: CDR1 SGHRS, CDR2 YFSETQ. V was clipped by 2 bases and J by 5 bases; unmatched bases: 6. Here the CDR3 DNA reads TGCGCCAGCAGCTTTGCCGGGACAGGGGGCGTAGATACGCAGTATTTT. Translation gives CASSFAGTGGVDTQYF.

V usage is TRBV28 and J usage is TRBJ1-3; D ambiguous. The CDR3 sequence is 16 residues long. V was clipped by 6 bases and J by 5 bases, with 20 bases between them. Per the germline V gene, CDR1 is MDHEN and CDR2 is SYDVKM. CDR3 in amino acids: CASRPNIRFRRNTIYF. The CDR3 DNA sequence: TGTGCCAGCAGACCAAATATTAGATTTCGGAGAAACACCATATATTTT.

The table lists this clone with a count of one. This CDR3 reads CSATKYNEQFF. The CDR3 DNA sequence: TGCAGTGCAACAAAATACAATGAGCAGTTCTTC. J is TRBJ2-1 and V is TRBV20-1; D is unclear. Germline V gives CDR1 DFQATT, CDR2 SNEGSKA (reference sequence). The CDR3 consists of 11 residues. Trimming left V 6 bases short and J 4 bases short, with 7 bases between.

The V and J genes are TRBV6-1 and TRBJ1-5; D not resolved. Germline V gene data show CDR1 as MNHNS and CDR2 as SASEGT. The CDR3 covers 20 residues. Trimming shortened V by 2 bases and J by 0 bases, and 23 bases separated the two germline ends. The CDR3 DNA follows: TGTGCCAGCAGTGAAATCCCCGGACGGGCTAAGAGTGATAGCAATCAGCCCCAGCATTTT. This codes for CASSEIPGRAKSDSNQPQHF.

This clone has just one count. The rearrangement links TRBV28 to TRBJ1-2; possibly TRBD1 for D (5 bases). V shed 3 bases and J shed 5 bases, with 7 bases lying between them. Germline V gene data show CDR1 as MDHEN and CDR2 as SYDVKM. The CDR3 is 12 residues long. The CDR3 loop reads CASSFKGYGYTF. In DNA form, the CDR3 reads TGTGCCAGCAGTTTTAAGGGGTATGGCTACACCTTC.

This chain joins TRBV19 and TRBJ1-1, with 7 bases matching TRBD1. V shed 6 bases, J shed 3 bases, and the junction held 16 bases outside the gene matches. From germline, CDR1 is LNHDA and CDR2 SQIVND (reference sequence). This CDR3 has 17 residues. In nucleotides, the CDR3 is TGTGCCAGTAGGGCTAGACGGCAGGGGGGGGCTGACACTGAAGCTTTCTTT. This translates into CASRARRQGGADTEAFF.

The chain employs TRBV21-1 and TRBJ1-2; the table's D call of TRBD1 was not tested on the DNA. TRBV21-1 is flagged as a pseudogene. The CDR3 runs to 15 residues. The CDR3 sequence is CASSAAGTGVCGYTF. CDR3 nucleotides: TGTGCCAGCAGCGCCGCCGGGACAGGAGTGTGTGGCTACACCTTC.

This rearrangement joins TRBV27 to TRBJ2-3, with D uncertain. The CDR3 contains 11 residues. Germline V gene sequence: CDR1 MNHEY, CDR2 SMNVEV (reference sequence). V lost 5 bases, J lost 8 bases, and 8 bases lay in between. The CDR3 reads CASSGGGTQYF. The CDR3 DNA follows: TGTGCCAGCAGTGGCGGTGGTACGCAGTATTTT.

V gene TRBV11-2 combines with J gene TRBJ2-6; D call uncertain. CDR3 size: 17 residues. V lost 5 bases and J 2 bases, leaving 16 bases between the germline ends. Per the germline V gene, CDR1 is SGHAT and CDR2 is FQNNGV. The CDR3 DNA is TGTGCCAGCAGCCCCTTATCCCTCCCCCCTGGGGCCAACGTCCTGACTTTC. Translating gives CASSPLSLPPGANVLTF.

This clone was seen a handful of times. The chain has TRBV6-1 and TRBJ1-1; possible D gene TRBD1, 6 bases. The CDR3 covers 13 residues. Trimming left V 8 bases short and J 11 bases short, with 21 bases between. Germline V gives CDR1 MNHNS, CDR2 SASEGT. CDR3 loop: CASCAGTPAEAFF. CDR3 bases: TGTGCCAGCTGCGCCGGGACACCGGCGGAGGCTTTCTTT.

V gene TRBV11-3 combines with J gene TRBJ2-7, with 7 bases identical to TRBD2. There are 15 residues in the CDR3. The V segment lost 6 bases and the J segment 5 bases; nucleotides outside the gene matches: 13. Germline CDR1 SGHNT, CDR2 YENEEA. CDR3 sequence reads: CASSQKHGRANEQYF. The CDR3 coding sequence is TGTGCCAGCAGTCAGAAACATGGGAGGGCCAACGAGCAGTACTTC.

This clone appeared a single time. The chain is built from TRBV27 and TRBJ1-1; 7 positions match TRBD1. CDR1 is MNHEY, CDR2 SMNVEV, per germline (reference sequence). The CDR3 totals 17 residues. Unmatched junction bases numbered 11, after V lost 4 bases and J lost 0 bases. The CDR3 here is CASSYRQGAIMNTEAFF. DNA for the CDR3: TGTGCCAGCAGTTACCGACAGGGAGCCATCATGAACACTGAAGCTTTCTTT.